Below are 5 T cell receptor beta chains sequenced from a single sample in a study of shared clonotypes between healthy human individuals. Profiling relied on immunoSEQ multiplex PCR, and the TCRdb table lists in-frame clones only, not all of them. In the table there are about 2.4 million clones, 93% of which are singletons. Sequencing was carried out using naive CD4+ T cells from PBMCs. As to subset: CD45RA+ positively selected. The receptors derive from a man aged 18-30 years in good health. Some clones in this sample may be carry-over from other donors' samples.

V and J are TRBV9 and TRBJ2-2; D may be TRBD2 (5 bases). Between the trimmed V and J ends, which lost 6 bases and 3 bases, there was a span of 21 bases. There are 17 residues in the CDR3. The germline V gene has CDR1 SGDLS and CDR2 YYNGEE. CDR3: CASTLEGSGQDTGELFF. CDR3 DNA sequence: TGTGCCAGCACCCTAGAGGGATCCGGGCAGGACACCGGGGAGCTGTTTTTT. Looking up the rest from reference TRBV9 and TRBJ2-2 gives the full variable domain: DSGVTQTPKHLITATGQRVTLRCSPRSGDLSVYWYQQSLDQGLQFLIQYYNGEERAKGNILERFSAQQFPDLHSELNLSSLELGDSALYFCASTLEGSGQDTGELFFGEGSRLTVL.

The V gene is TRBV7-9, the J gene TRBJ2-7; D not resolved. CDR1 and CDR2 from the germline V gene are SEHNR and FQNEAQ (reference sequence). Trimming took 1 base from V and 1 from J, leaving 5 bases between them. CDR3 length: 13 residues. The CDR3 DNA reads as TGTGCCAGCAGCTTAGGAGAATCCTACGAGCAGTACTTC. The encoded protein is CASSLGESYEQYF.

This clone was recorded once. Other nucleotide sequences from this sample produce the same CDR3. The gene calls are TRBV2 and TRBJ1-5, with TRBD1 matching 8 bases. Germline CDR1 reads SNHLY; CDR2 reads FYNNEI. The length of the CDR3 is 14 residues. V lost 8 bases, J lost 2 bases, and 5 bases stayed unmatched. The CDR3 protein is CASSGQGGNQPQHF. DNA of the CDR3: TGTGCCAGCTCCGGACAGGGAGGCAATCAGCCCCAGCATTTT.

The J gene is TRBJ2-7, the V gene TRBV28; D not certain. Trimming pared 6 bases from V and 6 bases from J, leaving 12 bases between. The CDR3 totals 12 residues. CDR1 is MDHEN, CDR2 SYDVKM, per germline. DNA for the CDR3: TGTGCCAGCAGCCGTAGTTCAGGCGAGCAGTACTTC. It encodes CASSRSSGEQYF.

The chain joins TRBV28 to TRBJ2-1; 14 bases line up with TRBD2. Trimming at V came to 5 bases and at J to 5 bases, leaving 17 bases not matched to a gene. In germline, CDR1 is MDHEN, CDR2 SYDVKM. This CDR3 comprises 20 residues. The CDR3 nucleotides are TGTGCCAGCAGTCTTAGCGGCACTAGACTAGCGGGAGGGTGGCACAATGAGCAGTTCTTC. Encoded protein: CASSLSGTRLAGGWHNEQFF.